This T cell receptor (beta chain) was observed in a study of somatic mutations in cytotoxic T cells in rheumatoid arthritis. About the research overall: Sorting by flow gave nearly 100% purity for some V beta antibody-stained T-cell populations, including V beta1+ cells sequenced for TCRB. Findings and limits, study-wide: For rheumatoid arthritis patients, CD8+ clonality increased with age, whereas it did not in healthy controls. Patients with a largest CD8+ clone exceeding 20% of CD8+ cells numbered 8 of 65. Between rheumatoid arthritis patients and age-matched healthy controls, CD8+ T-cell clonality showed no significant difference.

Sequencing used immunoSEQ multiplex PCR; TCRdb keeps in-frame clones, though not all of them. The table has 15,000 to 20,000 clones, around 86% seen once. Details on this clone: Its matching antigen is unknown.

Per germline, CDR1 LGHNA and CDR2 YSLEER. Trimming left V 0 bases short and J 2 bases short, with 13 bases between. The CDR3 is 16 amino acids. This rearrangement joins TRBV4-3 to TRBJ1-2, with D possibly TRBD1 on 5 matching bases. The sequenced sample consisted of CD8+ T cells sorted from blood. The sequence derives from a man between 18 and 35 years old with rheumatoid arthritis. DNA for the CDR3: TGCGCCAGCAGCCAAGATCGCGATGCAGGGAACTATGGCTACACCTTC. Its translation: CASSQDRDAGNYGYTF.